This T cell receptor (beta chain) was observed in a study of OX40 agonist ivuxolimab in advanced cancers. Study at large: Three patients, one with hepatocellular carcinoma and two with cutaneous melanoma, achieved partial responses. Study results and caveats: Partial responders dosed at 0.1-3.0 mg/kg displayed clonal expansion ranking among the lowest.

TCRdb's copy holds only in-frame clones and misses some; the assay was immunoSEQ multiplex PCR. The sample yields about 64,000 clones, around 90% seen once. The sample holds a few counts of this clone. What it binds is unknown. With V trimmed by 3 bases and J by 4 bases, 5 bases remained unmatched. The germline CDR1 and CDR2 sequences are SGHRS and YFSETQ. The CDR3 length is 15 residues. Sequencing used CD4+ or CD8+ T cells sorted from blood, obtained in a trial of the OX40 agonist ivuxolimab. This receptor was obtained from an adult with an advanced solid tumor such as melanoma, head and neck, liver or kidney cancer. The chain employs TRBV5-1 and TRBJ2-1; 9 positions match TRBD1. The CDR3 here is CASSSGTGTYNEQFF. In DNA, the CDR3 is TGCGCCAGCAGCTCCGGGACAGGGACGTACAATGAGCAGTTCTTC.